The 8 T cell receptor beta chains presented below share a single source sample, sequenced in a study of cytomegalovirus exposure and HLA in healthy donors. The PCR made use of 60 Vbeta and 13 Jbeta primers. TCRdb's table, derived via immunoSEQ multiplex PCR, lists solely in-frame clones and lacks some. The sample carries 100,000 to 150,000 clones, about 73% recorded once. Sequences were obtained from PBMCs. The receptors here all came from a woman between 45 and 60 years old in good health and CMV-seropositive.

The J gene is TRBJ1-5, the V gene TRBV10-1; unclear D gene. The CDR3 covers 13 residues. Germline CDR1 and CDR2: WNHNN and SYGVQD (reference sequence). V was trimmed by 1 base and J by 5 bases, leaving 6 bases between them. The CDR3 spells CASSELPDQPQHF. As DNA, the CDR3 is TGCGCCAGCAGTGAGTTGCCGGATCAGCCCCAGCATTTT.

In its sample, this clone was seen a few times. J is TRBJ1-1 and V is TRBV6-4, with D possibly matching TRBD1 (5 bases). The CDR3 consists of 14 residues. Germline loops: CDR1 MRHNA, CDR2 SNTAGT. V lost 6 bases and J 2 bases, leaving 13 bases between the germline ends. CDR3 loop: CASSVGQGNTEAFF. CDR3 nucleotide sequence: TGTGCCAGCAGCGTGGGGCAGGGAAACACTGAAGCTTTCTTT.

This clone was found a few times. The rearrangement joins TRBV6-1 to TRBJ2-5, with D possibly matching TRBD2 (6 bases). The CDR3 totals 14 residues. V shed 3 bases and J shed 1 base, with 9 bases lying between them. The V gene's germline CDR1 is MNHNS and CDR2 SASEGT. CDR3 loop: CASSEPGVQETQYF. CDR3 bases: TGTGCCAGCAGTGAGCCGGGGGTCCAAGAGACCCAGTACTTC.

A few counts support this clone. The CDR3 coding sequence is TGTGCCAGCAGCTTAGTGTCTAACTCTGGAAACACCATATATTTT. Its translation: CASSLVSNSGNTIYF. This chain uses TRBV7-9 with TRBJ1-3; D is ambiguous. The CDR3 loop spans 15 amino acids. The V gene lost 1 base and the J gene lost 0 bases, with 7 bases spanning the gap. Germline loops: CDR1 SEHNR, CDR2 FQNEAQ (reference sequence).

This clone was seen more than once but under ten times. The gene calls are TRBV7-8 and TRBJ1-2, with unresolved D. This CDR3 region has 14 residues. CDR1 SGHVS and CDR2 FQNEAQ come from the germline V gene. The V end was cut by 5 bases, the J end by 4 bases, with 14 bases between. The CDR3 is CASSLAGSPYGYTF. DNA of the CDR3: TGTGCCAGCAGCCTGGCAGGCAGCCCCTATGGCTACACCTTC.

The chain recombines TRBV27 with TRBJ1-1, with D hard to call. The CDR3 sequence is 15 residues long. The germline V gene has CDR1 MNHEY and CDR2 SMNVEV (reference sequence). Deletions cut 1 base from V and 4 bases from J, with 13 bases between. In nucleotides, the CDR3 is TGTGCCAGCAGTTTATACCCTCTCGAGGGCACTGAAGCTTTCTTT. Protein sequence: CASSLYPLEGTEAFF.

CDR3 residues: CASSPEQGGGYEQYF. The CDR3 nucleotides read TGTGCCAGCTCACCCGAACAGGGGGGAGGCTACGAGCAGTACTTC. The rearrangement joins TRBV18 to TRBJ2-7; 8 bases are shared with TRBD1. Germline V lookup: CDR1 KGHSH, CDR2 LQKENI. V trimming: 3 bases; J trimming: 3 bases; junction bases outside the gene matches: 7. The CDR3 totals 15 residues. Full variable domain (remainder filled in from reference TRBV18 and TRBJ2-7): NAGVMQNPRHLVRRRGQEARLRCSPMKGHSHVYWYRQLPEEGLKFMVYLQKENIIDESGMPKERFSAEFPKEGPSILRIQQVVRGDSAAYFCASSPEQGGGYEQYFGPGTRLTVT.

This chain links TRBV7-9 with TRBJ2-2; D gene unclear. The CDR3 sequence is 14 residues long. V was pared by 0 bases and J by 5 bases, with 7 bases between. The germline V gene encodes CDR1 SEHNR and CDR2 FQNEAQ (reference sequence). CDR3 sequence: CASSLATVTGELFF. CDR3 coding DNA: TGTGCCAGCAGCTTAGCAACAGTTACCGGGGAGCTGTTTTTT.